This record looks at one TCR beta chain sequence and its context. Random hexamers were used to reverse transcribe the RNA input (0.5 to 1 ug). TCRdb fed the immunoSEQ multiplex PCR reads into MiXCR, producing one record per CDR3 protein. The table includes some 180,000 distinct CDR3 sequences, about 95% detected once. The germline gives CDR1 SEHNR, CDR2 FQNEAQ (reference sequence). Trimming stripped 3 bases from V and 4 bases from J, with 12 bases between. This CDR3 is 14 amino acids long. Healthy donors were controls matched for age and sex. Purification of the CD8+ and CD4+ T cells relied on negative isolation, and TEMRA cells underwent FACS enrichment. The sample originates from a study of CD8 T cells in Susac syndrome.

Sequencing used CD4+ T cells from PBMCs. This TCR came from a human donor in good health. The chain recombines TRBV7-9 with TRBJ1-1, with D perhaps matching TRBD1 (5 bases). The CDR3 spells CASSLVRVGTEAFF. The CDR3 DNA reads TGTGCCAGCAGCTTGGTCAGGGTGGGCACTGAAGCTTTCTTT.